This T cell receptor (beta chain) was retrieved from a study of beta chain features in type 1 diabetes. Whole-study findings and limits: The study found moderately but significantly shorter TCRB CDR3s in all four CD4+ subsets of Type 1 diabetes patients.

Reverse transcribing all isolated RNA meant expressed TCRB transcripts were sequenced. Sequenced by immunoSEQ multiplex PCR; TCRdb stores in-frame clones only, minus some. Among about 130,000 clones listed, 9.2% were seen once. This clone turned up a few times. The antigen remains undetermined. CDR1 and CDR2 from the germline V gene are MGHDK and SYGVNS. Trimming pared 4 bases from V and 2 bases from J, leaving 15 bases between. The CDR3 covers 17 residues. Sequenced: central memory CD4+ T cells from blood. The sequence was obtained from a man between 18 and 35 years old in good health. This sequence joins TRBV25-1 and TRBJ1-6, with D perhaps TRBD1 (6 bases). CDR3: CASSGRQDPAYNSPLHF. DNA for the CDR3: TGTGCCAGCAGTGGACGACAGGACCCTGCCTATAATTCACCCCTCCACTTT.